This T cell receptor (beta chain) was obtained from a study of CD8+CD57+ T cells in acquired aplastic anemia. Overall study context: Mean yield of DNA from sorted CD4+ and CD8+ cells was 3.2 ug. Study-level points and caveats: About 30 CD8+ CDR3 sequences occurred in both the patients and the controls.

According to the study, genomic DNA was the template for TCR beta VDJ and CDR3 profiling. MiXCR, run by TCRdb on the reads, gives a single entry per CDR3 protein. The data contain some 410,000 distinct CDR3 sequences, approximately 70% of them seen just once; the ten biggest clones take up 4%. As to this clonotype: What it binds is not known.

This clonotype originated in a human donor in good health, serving as a control. Source material: sorted CD4+, CD8+, or CD8+CD57+ T cells (not recorded which) from PBMCs.

The CDR3: CSATTGLAGGAYEQYF. The DNA of the CDR3 is TGCAGTGCTACCACGGGACTAGCGGGGGGGGCCTACGAGCAGTACTTC. The rearrangement links TRBV20-1 to TRBJ2-7, with 16 nucleotides matching TRBD2. CDR1 DFQATT and CDR2 SNEGSKA come from the germline V gene (reference sequence). This CDR3 has 16 amino acids. J lost 2 bases, V lost 4 bases, and 5 bases had no gene match.